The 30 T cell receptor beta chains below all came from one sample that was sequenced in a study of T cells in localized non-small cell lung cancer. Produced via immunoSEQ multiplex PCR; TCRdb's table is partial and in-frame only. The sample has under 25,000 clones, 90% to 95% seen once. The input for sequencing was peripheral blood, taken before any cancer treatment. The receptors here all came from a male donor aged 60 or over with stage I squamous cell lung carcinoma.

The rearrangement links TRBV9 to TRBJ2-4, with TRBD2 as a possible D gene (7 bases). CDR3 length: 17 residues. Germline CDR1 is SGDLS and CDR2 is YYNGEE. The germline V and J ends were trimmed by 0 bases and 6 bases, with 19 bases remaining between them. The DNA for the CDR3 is TGTGCCAGCAGCGTAGACGCTCGGGGGGCGAACGGAAACATTCAGTACTTC. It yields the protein CASSVDARGANGNIQYF.

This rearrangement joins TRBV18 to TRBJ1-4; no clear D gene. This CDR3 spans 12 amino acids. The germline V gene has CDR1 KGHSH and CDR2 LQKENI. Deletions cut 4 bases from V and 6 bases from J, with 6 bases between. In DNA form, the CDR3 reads TGTGCCAGCTCACGGGTTGATGAAAAACTGTTTTTT. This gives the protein CASSRVDEKLFF.

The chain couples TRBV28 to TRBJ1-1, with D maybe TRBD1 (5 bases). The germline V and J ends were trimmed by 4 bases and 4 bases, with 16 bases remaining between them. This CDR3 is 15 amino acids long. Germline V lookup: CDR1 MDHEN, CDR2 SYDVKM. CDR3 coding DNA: TGTGCCAGCAGTTCGGAGCGGGGGGAGGGCACTGAAGCTTTCTTT. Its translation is CASSSERGEGTEAFF.

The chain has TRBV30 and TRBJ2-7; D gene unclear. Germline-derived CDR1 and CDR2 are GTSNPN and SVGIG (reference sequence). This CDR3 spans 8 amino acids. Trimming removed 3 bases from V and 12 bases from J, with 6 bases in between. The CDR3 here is CAWRIGYF. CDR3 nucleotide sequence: TGTGCCTGGAGAATAGGGTACTTC.

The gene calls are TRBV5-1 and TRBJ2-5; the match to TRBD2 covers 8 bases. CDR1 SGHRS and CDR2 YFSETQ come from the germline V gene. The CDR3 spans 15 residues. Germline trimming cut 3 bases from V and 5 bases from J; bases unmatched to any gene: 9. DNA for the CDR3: TGCGCCAGCAGCTACGGGACTAGAGATTTGGAGACCCAGTACTTC. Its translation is CASSYGTRDLETQYF.

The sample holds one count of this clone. The chain's CDR3 is CASSPPIGFVNEQFF. The CDR3 coding sequence is TGTGCCAGCTCACCACCGATAGGGTTTGTCAATGAGCAGTTCTTC. The V gene is TRBV18, the J gene TRBJ2-1; no reliable D call. The germline CDR1 and CDR2 sequences are KGHSH and LQKENI. The CDR3 loop spans 15 amino acids. V dropped 0 bases and J dropped 6 bases, with 12 bases sitting between them.

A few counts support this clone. CDR3 coding DNA: TGTGCCAGCGCCCCCAATCAGCCCCAGCATTTT. Translated, it gives CASAPNQPQHF. V gene TRBV6-1 combines with J gene TRBJ1-5, with D unresolved. The V and J ends lost 8 bases and 3 bases respectively, with 5 bases between them. The germline V gene has CDR1 MNHNS and CDR2 SASEGT. The CDR3 contains 11 residues.

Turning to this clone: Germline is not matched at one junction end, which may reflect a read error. The CDR3 coding sequence is TGTGCCAGCACCTTAACACTTGTACTTGGCTCTGGGGCCAACGTCCTGACTTTC. Translating gives CASTLTLVLGSGANVLTF. This chain joins TRBV7-2 and TRBJ2-6, with no clear D. Germline V lookup: CDR1 SGHTA, CDR2 FQGNSA. CDR3 length: 18 amino acids.

CDR3 amino acids: CASSPKTSGTAQREQYF. DNA of the CDR3: TGTGCCAGCAGCCCGAAGACTAGCGGGACAGCCCAGAGGGAGCAGTACTTC. V and J are TRBV7-9 and TRBJ2-5, with TRBD2 matching over 11 bases. V dropped 5 bases and J dropped 11; count of bases not matched to a gene: 19. Germline V gene lookup returns CDR1 SEHNR and CDR2 FQNEAQ (reference sequence). The CDR3 consists of 17 residues.

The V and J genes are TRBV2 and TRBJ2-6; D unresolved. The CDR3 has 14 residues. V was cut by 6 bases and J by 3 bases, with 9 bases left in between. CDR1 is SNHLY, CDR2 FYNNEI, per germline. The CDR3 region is CASSDDGGANVLTF. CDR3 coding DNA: TGTGCCAGCAGCGACGACGGTGGGGCCAACGTCCTGACTTTC.

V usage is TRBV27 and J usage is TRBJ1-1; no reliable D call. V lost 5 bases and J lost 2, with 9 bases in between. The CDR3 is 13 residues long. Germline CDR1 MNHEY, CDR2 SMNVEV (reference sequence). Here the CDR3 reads CASSPLINTEAFF. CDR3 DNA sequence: TGTGCCAGCAGTCCCTTGATAAACACTGAAGCTTTCTTT.

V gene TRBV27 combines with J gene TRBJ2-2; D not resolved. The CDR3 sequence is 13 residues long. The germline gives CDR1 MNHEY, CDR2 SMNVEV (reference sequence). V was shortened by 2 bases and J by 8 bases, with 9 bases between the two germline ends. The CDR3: CASSLELIGELFF. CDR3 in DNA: TGTGCCAGCAGTTTAGAGCTTATTGGGGAGCTGTTTTTT.

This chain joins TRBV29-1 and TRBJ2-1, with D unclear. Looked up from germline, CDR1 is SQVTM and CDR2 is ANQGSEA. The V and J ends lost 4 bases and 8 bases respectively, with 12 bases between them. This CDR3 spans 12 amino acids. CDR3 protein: CSVVPSQDEQFF. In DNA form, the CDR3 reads TGCAGCGTTGTTCCCTCCCAGGATGAGCAGTTCTTC.

The CDR3 DNA follows: TGTGCCAGCAGCCTACTAGTCGTGGGGCCGCCGTTCTTC. This encodes CASSLLVVGPPFF. J is TRBJ2-1 and V is TRBV5-5, with D perhaps TRBD1 or TRBD2 (5 bases each). V was clipped by 4 bases and J by 15 bases, with 20 bases between them. The CDR3 runs 13 residues. Germline CDR1 reads SGHKS; CDR2 reads YYEKEE (reference sequence). The full variable domain, completed using reference TRBV5-5 and TRBJ2-1, is DAGVTQSPTHLIKTRGQQVTLRCSPISGHKSVSWYQQVLGQGPQFIFQYYEKEERGRGNFPDRFSARQFPNYSSELNVNALLLGDSALYLCASSLLVVGPPFFGPGTRLTVL.

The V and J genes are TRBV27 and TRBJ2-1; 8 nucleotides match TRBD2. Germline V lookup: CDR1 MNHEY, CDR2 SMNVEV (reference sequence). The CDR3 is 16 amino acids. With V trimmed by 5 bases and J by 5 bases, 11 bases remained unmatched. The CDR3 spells CASSPRAGVSDNEQFF. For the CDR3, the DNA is TGTGCCAGCAGTCCTCGAGCGGGAGTGTCGGACAATGAGCAGTTCTTC.

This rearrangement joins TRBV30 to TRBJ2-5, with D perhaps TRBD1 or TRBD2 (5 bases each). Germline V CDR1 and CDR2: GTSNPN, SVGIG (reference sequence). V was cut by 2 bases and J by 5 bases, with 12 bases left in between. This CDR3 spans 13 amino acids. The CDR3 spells CAWSRDPPETQYF. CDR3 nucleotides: TGTGCCTGGAGTCGGGACCCCCCCGAGACCCAGTACTTC.

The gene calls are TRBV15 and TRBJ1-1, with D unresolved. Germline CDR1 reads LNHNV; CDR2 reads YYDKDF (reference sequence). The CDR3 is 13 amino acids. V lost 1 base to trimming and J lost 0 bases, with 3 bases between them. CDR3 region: CATSRAVNTEAFF. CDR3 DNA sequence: TGTGCCACCAGCAGAGCAGTGAACACTGAAGCTTTCTTT. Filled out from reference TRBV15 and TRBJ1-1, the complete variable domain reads DAMVIQNPRYQVTQFGKPVTLSCSQTLNHNVMYWYQQKSSQAPKLLFHYYDKDFNNEADTPDNFQSRRPNTSFCFLDIRSPGLGDTAMYLCATSRAVNTEAFFGQGTRLTVV.

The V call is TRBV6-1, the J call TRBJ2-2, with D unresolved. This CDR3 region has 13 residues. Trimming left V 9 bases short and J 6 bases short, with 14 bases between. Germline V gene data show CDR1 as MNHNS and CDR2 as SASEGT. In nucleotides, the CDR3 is TGTGCCAGTTATGACCCGTTCCCCGGGGAGCTGTTTTTT. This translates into CASYDPFPGELFF.

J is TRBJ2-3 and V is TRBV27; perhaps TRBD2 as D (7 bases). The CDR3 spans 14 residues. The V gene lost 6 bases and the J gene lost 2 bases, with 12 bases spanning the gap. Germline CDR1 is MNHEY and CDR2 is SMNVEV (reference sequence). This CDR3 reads CASRPGGSTDTQYF. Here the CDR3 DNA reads TGTGCCAGCAGGCCGGGGGGCTCCACAGATACGCAGTATTTT.

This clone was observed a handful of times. This CDR3 reads CASSGLAGDTGELFF. For the CDR3, the DNA is TGTGCCAGCTCCGGACTAGCGGGAGACACCGGGGAGCTGTTTTTT. The chain links TRBV25-1 to TRBJ2-2; 13 bases align to TRBD2. CDR1 is MGHDK, CDR2 SYGVNS, per germline. The junction had 3 bases not matched to a gene; V was cut back by 8 bases and J by 3 bases. The CDR3 has 15 residues.

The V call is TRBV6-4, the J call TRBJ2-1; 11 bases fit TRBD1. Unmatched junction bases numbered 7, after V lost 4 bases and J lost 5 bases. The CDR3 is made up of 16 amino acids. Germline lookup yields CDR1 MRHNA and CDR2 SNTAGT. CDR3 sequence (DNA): TGTGCCAGCAGTGCGTCCCGGGACAGGGGGGACAATGAGCAGTTCTTC. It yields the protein CASSASRDRGDNEQFF.

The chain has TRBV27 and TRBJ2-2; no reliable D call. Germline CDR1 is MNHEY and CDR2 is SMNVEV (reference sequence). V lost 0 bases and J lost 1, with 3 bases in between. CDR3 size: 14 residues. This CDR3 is CASSLSGNTGELFF. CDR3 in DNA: TGTGCCAGCAGTTTATCGGGGAACACCGGGGAGCTGTTTTTT.

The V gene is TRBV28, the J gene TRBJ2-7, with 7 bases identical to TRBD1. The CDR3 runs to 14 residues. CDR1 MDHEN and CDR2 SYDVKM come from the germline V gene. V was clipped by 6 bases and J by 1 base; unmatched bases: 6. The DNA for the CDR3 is TGTGCCAGCAGCTGGGGACAGTCGTCCTACGAGCAGTACTTC. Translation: CASSWGQSSYEQYF.

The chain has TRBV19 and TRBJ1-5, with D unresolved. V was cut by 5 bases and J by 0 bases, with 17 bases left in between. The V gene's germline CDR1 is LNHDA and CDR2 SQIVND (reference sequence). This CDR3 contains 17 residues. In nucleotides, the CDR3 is TGTGCCAGTAGTGGATCCTCAGGCTTCCTTAGCAATCAGCCCCAGCATTTT. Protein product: CASSGSSGFLSNQPQHF.

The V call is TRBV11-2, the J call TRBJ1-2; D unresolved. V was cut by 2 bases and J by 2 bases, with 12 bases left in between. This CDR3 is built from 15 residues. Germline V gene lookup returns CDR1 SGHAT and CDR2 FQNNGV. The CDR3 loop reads CASSLNYQDNYGYTF. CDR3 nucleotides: TGTGCCAGCAGCTTAAACTACCAGGACAACTATGGCTACACCTTC.

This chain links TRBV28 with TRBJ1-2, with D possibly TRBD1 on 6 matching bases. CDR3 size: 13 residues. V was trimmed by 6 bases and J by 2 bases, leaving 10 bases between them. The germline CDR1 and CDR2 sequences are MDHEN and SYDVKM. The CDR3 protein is CASRAGQNYGYTF. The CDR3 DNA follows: TGTGCCAGCAGGGCGGGACAAAACTATGGCTACACCTTC.

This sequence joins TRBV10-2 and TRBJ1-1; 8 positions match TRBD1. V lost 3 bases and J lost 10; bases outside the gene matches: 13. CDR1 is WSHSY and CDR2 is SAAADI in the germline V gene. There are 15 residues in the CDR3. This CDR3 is CASSEKRPDRDRAFF. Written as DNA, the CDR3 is TGCGCCAGCAGTGAAAAGCGCCCGGACAGGGACAGAGCTTTCTTT.

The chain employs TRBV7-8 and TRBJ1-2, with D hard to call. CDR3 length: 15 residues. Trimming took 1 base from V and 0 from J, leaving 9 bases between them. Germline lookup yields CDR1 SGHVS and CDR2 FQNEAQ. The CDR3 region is CASSLGSHPNYGYTF. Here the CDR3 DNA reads TGTGCCAGCAGCTTAGGTAGTCACCCTAACTATGGCTACACCTTC. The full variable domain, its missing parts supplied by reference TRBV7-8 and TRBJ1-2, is GAGVSQSPRYKVAKRGQDVALRCDPISGHVSLFWYQQALGQGPEFLTYFQNEAQLDKSGLPSDRFFAERPEGSVSTLKIQRTQQEDSAVYLCASSLGSHPNYGYTFGSGTRLTVV.

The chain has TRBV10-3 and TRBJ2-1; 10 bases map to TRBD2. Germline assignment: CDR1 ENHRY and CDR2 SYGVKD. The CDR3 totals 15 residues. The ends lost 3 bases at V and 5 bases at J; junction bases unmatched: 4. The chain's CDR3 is CAISDELAGNNEQFF. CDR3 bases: TGTGCCATCAGTGATGAACTAGCGGGAAACAATGAGCAGTTCTTC.

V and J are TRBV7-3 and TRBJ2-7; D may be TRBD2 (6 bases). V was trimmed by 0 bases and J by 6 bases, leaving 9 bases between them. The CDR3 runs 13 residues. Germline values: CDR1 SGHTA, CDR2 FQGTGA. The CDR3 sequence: CASSLTLGGEQYF. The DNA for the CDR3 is TGTGCCAGCAGCTTAACATTGGGAGGCGAGCAGTACTTC. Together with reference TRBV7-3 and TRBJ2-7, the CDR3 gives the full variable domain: GAGVSQTPSNKVTEKGKYVELRCDPISGHTALYWYRQSLGQGPEFLIYFQGTGAADDSGLPNDRFFAVRPEGSVSTLKIQRTERGDSAVYLCASSLTLGGEQYFGPGTRLTVT.